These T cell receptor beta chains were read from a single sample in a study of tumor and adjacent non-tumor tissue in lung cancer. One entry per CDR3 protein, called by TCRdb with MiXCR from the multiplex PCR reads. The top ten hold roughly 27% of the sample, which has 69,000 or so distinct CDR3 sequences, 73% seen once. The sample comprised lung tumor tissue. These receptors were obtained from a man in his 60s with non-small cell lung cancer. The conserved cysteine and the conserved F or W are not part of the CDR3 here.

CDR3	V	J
ASSYSRRKRAEQY	TRBV6-5	TRBJ2-7
ACRERGRGNEQF	TRBV6-2/TRBV6-3	TRBJ2-1
TSGQDWNVDGKQF	TRBV6-5	TRBJ2-1
ASTLRGTVAEAF	TRBV28	TRBJ1-1
ASRIQAGCTDTQY	TRBV6-1	TRBJ2-3
PSGYSTRYTGELF	TRBV6-5	TRBJ2-2
ANSYTNGTVELF	TRBV11-1	TRBJ2-2
GVDGRTNEQF	TRBV29-1	TRBJ2-1
SVRQGTEKLF	TRBV20-1	TRBJ1-4
SVSDRYHEIQY	TRBV29-1	TRBJ2-5
ASSRQGTPTQPQH	TRBV12-3/TRBV12-4	TRBJ1-5
ASSYSSVRENYNEQF	TRBV6-5	TRBJ2-1
SVGERVAVTQY	TRBV29-1	TRBJ2-3
SALPGKYTERF	TRBV20-1	TRBJ2-1
ASSYSLDTEAF	TRBV6-5	TRBJ1-1
SAPGPRSDTQY	TRBV20-1	TRBJ2-3
STRDFGGANIEAF	TRBV20-1	TRBJ1-1
ASSLSHREWNVQF	TRBV6-6	TRBJ2-1
SVREGSDNQPQH	TRBV20-1	TRBJ1-5
ASRSGGIEAF	TRBV28	TRBJ1-1
SAITGASYGYI	TRBV20-1	TRBJ1-2
ASSSTLRGTDTQY	TRBV28	TRBJ2-3
ASSLVVSGMYNEQF	TRBV5-1	TRBJ2-1
ANSLDQGGRYERY	TRBV11-1	TRBJ2-7
SVVDRGAATEAF	TRBV29-1	TRBJ1-1
ASSNFGHNVFEQY	TRBV10-2	TRBJ2-7
ATSREGAEGTQY	TRBV15	TRBJ2-3
SGGTGNIEAF	TRBV29-1	TRBJ1-1
ASSDKVPYNHSNQPQH	TRBV6-1	TRBJ1-5
ACSSIEREPGDTQY	TRBV5-4	TRBJ2-3
ASSLRAGGSGDEQF	TRBV11-2	TRBJ2-1